Below, 26 T cell receptor beta chains from the same sample are listed, as sequenced in a study of neoadjuvant anti-PD-1 for oral cavity cancer. Assay used: immunoSEQ multiplex PCR; TCRdb lists only in-frame clones, some missing. The profile shows about 14,000 clones, about 70% of them singletons. The sequenced sample was PBMCs, obtained before nivolumab (anti-PD-1) treatment. These receptors all stem from a person aged 35 to 85 with oral cavity squamous cell carcinoma.

This chain joins TRBV19 and TRBJ2-7; D remains ambiguous. The V end was cut by 7 bases, the J end by 5 bases, with 9 bases between. Germline CDR1 is LNHDA and CDR2 is SQIVND (reference sequence). This CDR3 has 11 residues. The CDR3 region has the DNA TGTGCCAGTATGGGGTTCCACGAGCAGTACTTC. As protein: CASMGFHEQYF.

The chain joins TRBV5-1 to TRBJ1-2; D might be TRBD1 (5 bases). V lost 0 bases and J lost 2, with 8 bases in between. CDR1 SGHRS and CDR2 YFSETQ come from the germline V gene. The CDR3 runs 14 residues. The DNA for the CDR3 is TGCGCCAGCAGCTTGGAGGGGAAGAACTATGGCTACACCTTC. Translated, it gives CASSLEGKNYGYTF.

The chain links TRBV7-9 to TRBJ2-7, with TRBD1 matching over 7 bases. The germline V gene encodes CDR1 SEHNR and CDR2 FQNEAQ (reference sequence). This CDR3 is 17 amino acids long. V lost 1 base to trimming and J lost 6 bases; unmatched junction nucleotides: 15. The CDR3 here is CASSLGGQNPFVGEQYF. The DNA for the CDR3 is TGTGCCAGCAGCTTAGGGGGACAGAATCCCTTCGTTGGCGAGCAGTACTTC.

The chain couples TRBV5-1 to TRBJ2-7; tentative D call: TRBD2 (5 bases). The germline V gene has CDR1 SGHRS and CDR2 YFSETQ. The CDR3 is 15 residues long. V was trimmed by 0 bases and J by 3 bases, leaving 13 bases between them. As DNA, the CDR3 is TGCGCCAGCAGCTTGGCAGAACAGCGGAACTACGAGCAGTACTTC. Translation gives CASSLAEQRNYEQYF.

The chain has TRBV20-1 and TRBJ2-5, with D perhaps assigned TRBD1 or TRBD2 (5 bases each). Trimming pared 6 bases from V and 7 bases from J, leaving 9 bases between. Germline lookup yields CDR1 DFQATT and CDR2 SNEGSKA (reference sequence). This CDR3 is 10 amino acids long. The CDR3 region is CSAVGGTQYF. The CDR3 nucleotides are TGCAGTGCCGTTGGGGGGACCCAGTACTTC.

This clone was seen once. The chain has TRBV5-1 and TRBJ2-1; 11 nucleotides line up with TRBD2. The V segment lost 3 bases and the J segment 2 bases; nucleotides outside the gene matches: 7. The CDR3 runs to 17 residues. Germline V lookup: CDR1 SGHRS, CDR2 YFSETQ. CDR3 sequence (DNA): TGCGCCAGCAGCTCCCTCGGTAGCGGGGGGGCCTACAATGAGCAGTTCTTC. Protein: CASSSLGSGGAYNEQFF.

The rearrangement links TRBV27 to TRBJ2-2; TRBD2 is a possible D gene (6 bases). Trimming left V 2 bases short and J 11 bases short, with 12 bases between. The CDR3 extends over 13 amino acids. CDR1 MNHEY and CDR2 SMNVEV come from the germline V gene (reference sequence). The CDR3 DNA sequence: TGTGCCAGCAGTTTACGGGCGGGGCTCGAGCTGTTTTTT. Translating gives CASSLRAGLELFF.

The chain is built from TRBV5-6 and TRBJ2-5, with 11 bases matching TRBD2. There are 15 residues in the CDR3. Germline loops: CDR1 SGHDT, CDR2 YYEEEE. V gave up 4 bases and J gave up 3 bases; unmatched junction bases: 5. This chain's CDR3 is CASSGVGLAEETQYF. Written as DNA, the CDR3 is TGTGCCAGCAGCGGCGTGGGACTAGCGGAAGAGACCCAGTACTTC.

J is TRBJ1-1 and V is TRBV15, with D possibly matching TRBD1 (5 bases). There are 13 residues in the CDR3. The germline V gene encodes CDR1 LNHNV and CDR2 YYDKDF (reference sequence). V shed 6 bases and J shed 0 bases, with 8 bases lying between them. The CDR3 DNA follows: TGTGCCACCAGGCAGGGTATGAACACTGAAGCTTTCTTT. This translates into CATRQGMNTEAFF.

This clone turned up a few times. V gene TRBV10-1 combines with J gene TRBJ2-3; D might be TRBD2 (6 bases). Germline CDR1 reads WNHNN; CDR2 reads SYGVQD (reference sequence). V was clipped by 4 bases and J by 0 bases, with 11 bases between them. The CDR3 sequence is 15 residues long. As DNA, the CDR3 is TGCGCCAGCAGTGCGGAGGGCTCTAGCACAGATACGCAGTATTTT. Translated, it gives CASSAEGSSTDTQYF.

This clone was detected only once. This chain uses TRBV5-1 with TRBJ1-1, with D tentatively TRBD1 (5 bases). Trimming pared 0 bases from V and 6 bases from J, leaving 15 bases between. Germline lookup yields CDR1 SGHRS and CDR2 YFSETQ. The CDR3 is 15 amino acids. The CDR3 sequence is CASSLGRRDSSEAFF. The DNA for the CDR3 is TGCGCCAGCAGCTTGGGACGCAGGGATAGTTCTGAAGCTTTCTTT.

The CDR3 is CASSQSPGTNQPQHF. The CDR3 nucleotides are TGTGCCAGCAGTCAAAGCCCAGGGACGAATCAGCCCCAGCATTTT. This chain connects TRBV6-1 to TRBJ1-5, with D possibly being TRBD1 (5 bases). Looked up from germline, CDR1 is MNHNS and CDR2 is SASEGT. The length of the CDR3 is 15 residues. V lost 5 bases, J lost 4 bases, and 15 bases lay in between.

This clone turned up a few times. This chain joins TRBV11-2 and TRBJ1-1, with D possibly TRBD1 on 5 matching bases. In germline, CDR1 is SGHAT, CDR2 FQNNGV. The CDR3 has 14 residues. Trimming shortened V by 4 bases and J by 3 bases, and 12 bases separated the two germline ends. The CDR3 sequence is CASSSYVGDTEAFF. The CDR3 DNA reads TGTGCCAGCAGCTCATATGTAGGGGACACTGAAGCTTTCTTT.

The chain links TRBV9 to TRBJ2-1; TRBD2 agrees at 7 bases. CDR3 size: 16 residues. The trim removed 4 bases at V and 2 bases at J, leaving 9 bases unmatched. Per the germline V gene, CDR1 is SGDLS and CDR2 is YYNGEE. DNA for the CDR3: TGTGCCAGCAGCTTTTCAGCGGGGATTACCTACAATGAGCAGTTCTTC. Translated: CASSFSAGITYNEQFF.

This rearrangement joins TRBV7-9 to TRBJ1-4; maybe TRBD1 (5 bases). V lost 5 bases and J lost 6, with 25 bases in between. This CDR3 comprises 18 residues. Germline V gives CDR1 SEHNR, CDR2 FQNEAQ (reference sequence). Here the CDR3 DNA reads TGTGCCAGCAGCCCGTCCCGCCAGGGACGAAGAAGATATGAAAAACTGTTTTTT. This codes for CASSPSRQGRRRYEKLFF.

The chain couples TRBV25-1 to TRBJ1-1; D not certain. CDR3 length equals 13 residues. The germline gives CDR1 MGHDK, CDR2 SYGVNS. Trimming stripped 6 bases from V and 1 base from J, with 9 bases between. The CDR3 region has the DNA TGTGCCAGCAGCGCGGGTTCGAACACTGAAGCTTTCTTT. Protein: CASSAGSNTEAFF. Looking up the rest from reference TRBV25-1 and TRBJ1-1 gives the full variable domain: EADIYQTPRYLVIGTGKKITLECSQTMGHDKMYWYQQDPGMELHLIHYSYGVNSTEKGDLSSESTVSRIRTEHFPLTLESARPSHTSQYLCASSAGSNTEAFFGQGTRLTVV.

V usage is TRBV6-4 and J usage is TRBJ1-1; unclear D gene. Germline V gene data show CDR1 as MRHNA and CDR2 as SNTAGT. V lost 2 bases and J lost 1, with 5 bases in between. The CDR3 consists of 13 residues. CDR3 in DNA: TGTGCCAGCAGTGACAGGAGGAACACTGAAGCTTTCTTT. Translation: CASSDRRNTEAFF.

This chain links TRBV19 with TRBJ2-3; no clear D gene. Trimming removed 0 bases at V and 0 bases at J, with 7 bases between. The CDR3 is 15 amino acids. The germline gives CDR1 LNHDA, CDR2 SQIVND (reference sequence). This chain's CDR3 is CASSIDRGSTDTQYF. For the CDR3, the DNA is TGTGCCAGTAGTATAGATCGCGGTAGCACAGATACGCAGTATTTT.

V is TRBV27 and J is TRBJ1-1, with a tentative D call TRBD1 (5 bases). This CDR3 region has 14 residues. From germline, CDR1 is MNHEY and CDR2 SMNVEV (reference sequence). V was trimmed by 6 bases and J by 1 base, leaving 12 bases between them. CDR3 sequence: CASRGTGPNTEAFF. The DNA for the CDR3 is TGTGCCAGCAGAGGGACGGGACCGAACACTGAAGCTTTCTTT.

The rearrangement joins TRBV2 to TRBJ1-1, with TRBD1 as a possible D gene (5 bases). Trimming left V 9 bases short and J 7 bases short, with 18 bases between. The germline V gene encodes CDR1 SNHLY and CDR2 FYNNEI. This CDR3 contains 13 residues. The CDR3 nucleotides are TGTGCCAGGGGAGAAGGGGCTGGGAGTGAAGCTTTCTTT. Translation: CARGEGAGSEAFF. The full variable domain, its missing parts supplied by reference TRBV2 and TRBJ1-1, is EPEVTQTPSHQVTQMGQEVILRCVPISNHLYFYWYRQILGQKVEFLVSFYNNEISEKSEIFDDQFSVERPDGSNFTLKIRSTKLEDSAMYFCARGEGAGSEAFFGQGTRLTVV.

The chain recombines TRBV5-6 with TRBJ2-3, with TRBD2 matching over 12 bases. Germline V CDR1 and CDR2: SGHDT, YYEEEE. The CDR3 sequence is 16 residues long. Trimming removed 2 bases from V and 2 bases from J; junction bases left unmatched: 3. CDR3 loop: CASSLRTSGVTDTQYF. DNA of the CDR3: TGTGCCAGCAGCTTACGGACTAGCGGGGTCACAGATACGCAGTATTTT.

The chain is built from TRBV18 and TRBJ1-1; weak D call: TRBD1 (5 bases). CDR3 length: 14 residues. CDR1 KGHSH and CDR2 LQKENI come from the germline V gene. Trimming pared 0 bases from V and 5 bases from J, leaving 10 bases between. CDR3 amino acids: CASSPPNGGTEAFF. The CDR3 nucleotides are TGTGCCAGCTCACCACCGAACGGGGGGACTGAAGCTTTCTTT.

The table lists this clone with a few counts. The chain joins TRBV27 to TRBJ1-5; 10 bases are a match to TRBD1. The CDR3 has 16 residues. The germline gives CDR1 MNHEY, CDR2 SMNVEV (reference sequence). V gave up 5 bases and J gave up 7 bases; unmatched junction bases: 11. The chain's CDR3 is CASSPLDRGLEQPQHF. The CDR3 nucleotides read TGTGCCAGCAGTCCTCTCGACAGGGGGCTTGAGCAGCCCCAGCATTTT.

V usage is TRBV15 and J usage is TRBJ2-1, with D perhaps TRBD2 (6 bases). Germline V CDR1 and CDR2: LNHNV, YYDKDF (reference sequence). The V end was cut by 0 bases, the J end by 4 bases, with 10 bases between. The CDR3 loop spans 15 amino acids. The CDR3 region is CATSRELAGYNEQFF. As DNA, the CDR3 is TGTGCCACCAGCAGAGAACTTGCGGGATACAATGAGCAGTTCTTC. The whole variable domain, remainder taken from reference TRBV15 and TRBJ2-1, is DAMVIQNPRYQVTQFGKPVTLSCSQTLNHNVMYWYQQKSSQAPKLLFHYYDKDFNNEADTPDNFQSRRPNTSFCFLDIRSPGLGDTAMYLCATSRELAGYNEQFFGPGTRLTVL.

This clone was recorded a few times. The V call is TRBV29-1, the J call TRBJ2-1; TRBD1 or TRBD2 may be the D gene (5 bases each). CDR3 length: 16 residues. From germline, CDR1 is SQVTM and CDR2 ANQGSEA. V shed 3 bases and J shed 5 bases, with 20 bases lying between them. The chain's CDR3 is CSVERGDRIAHNEQFF. Here the CDR3 DNA reads TGCAGCGTTGAGAGGGGAGACAGAATAGCGCACAATGAGCAGTTCTTC.

The V and J genes are TRBV27 and TRBJ1-3, with D possibly matching TRBD1 (5 bases). V was trimmed by 0 bases and J by 4 bases, leaving 10 bases between them. The CDR3 covers 15 residues. Germline V gene data show CDR1 as MNHEY and CDR2 as SMNVEV (reference sequence). CDR3 DNA: TGTGCCAGCAGTTTATCCCCGGGGGTCGGAAACACCATATATTTT. Its protein is CASSLSPGVGNTIYF.